This section outlines one T cell receptor (beta chain) sequence together with its context. Its antigen is unknown. Given a much more abundant clone one base away, this may be a read error. The sample comes from a study of T cell repertoires in cytomegalovirus infection. Whole-study context: Both CMV infection and a matching HLA type were indicated by public TCR beta signatures.

Study-level points and caveats: In two of eight donors, the top clonotype was HLA-C-restricted CMV-specific. Identification of carriers of CMV plus the relevant HLA was achieved through cumulative public TCR beta family frequency.

A single record per CDR3 protein comes from TCRdb applying MiXCR to the reads. The sample has over 450,000 distinct CDR3 sequences, approximately 10% seen once. The CDR3 sequence is 17 residues long. The germline V gene encodes CDR1 SNHLY and CDR2 FYNNEI. Trimming took off 7 bases at V and 0 bases at J, with 16 bases between the two ends. The origin of this receptor is a human donor in good health (CMV status not recorded). Some clones in this sample may be carry-over from other donors' samples. This rearrangement joins TRBV2 to TRBJ2-6, with D possibly matching TRBD1 (6 bases). The sample comprised PBMCs. The CDR3 sequence is CASTMWGPHSGANVLTF. CDR3 nucleotides: TGTGCCAGCACAATGTGGGGGCCACACTCTGGGGCCAACGTCCTGACTTTC.